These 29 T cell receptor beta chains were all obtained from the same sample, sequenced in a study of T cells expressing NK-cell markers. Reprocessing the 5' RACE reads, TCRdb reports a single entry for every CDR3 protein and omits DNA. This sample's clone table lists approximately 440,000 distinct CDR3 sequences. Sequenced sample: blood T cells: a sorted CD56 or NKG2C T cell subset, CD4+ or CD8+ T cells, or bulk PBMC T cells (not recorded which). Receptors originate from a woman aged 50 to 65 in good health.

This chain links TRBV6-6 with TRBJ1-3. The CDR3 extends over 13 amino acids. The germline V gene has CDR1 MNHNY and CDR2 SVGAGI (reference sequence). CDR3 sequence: CASSYTGGNTIYF.

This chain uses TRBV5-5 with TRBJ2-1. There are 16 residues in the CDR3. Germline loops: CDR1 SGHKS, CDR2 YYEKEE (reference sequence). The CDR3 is CASSLNWADSYNEQFF.

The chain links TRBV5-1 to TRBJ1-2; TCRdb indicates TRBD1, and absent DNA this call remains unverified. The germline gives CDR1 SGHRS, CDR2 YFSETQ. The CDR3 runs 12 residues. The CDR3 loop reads CASSLVGDGYTF. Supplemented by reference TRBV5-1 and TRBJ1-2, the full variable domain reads KAGVTQTPRYLIKTRGQQVTLSCSPISGHRSVSWYQQTPGQGLQFLFEYFSETQRNKGNFPGRFSGRQFSNSRSEMNVSTLELGDSALYLCASSLVGDGYTFGSGTRLTVV.

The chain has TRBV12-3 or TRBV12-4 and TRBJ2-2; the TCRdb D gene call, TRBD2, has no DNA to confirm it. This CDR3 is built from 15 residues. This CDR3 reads CASSFMARGTGELFF.

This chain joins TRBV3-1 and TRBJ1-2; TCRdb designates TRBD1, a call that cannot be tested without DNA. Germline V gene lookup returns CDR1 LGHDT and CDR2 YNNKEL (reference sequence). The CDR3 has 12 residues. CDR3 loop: CASSPQGYGYTF.

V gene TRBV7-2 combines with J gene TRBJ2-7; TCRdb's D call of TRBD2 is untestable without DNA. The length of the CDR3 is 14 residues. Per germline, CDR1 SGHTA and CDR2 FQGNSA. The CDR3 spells CASSLPGLGYEQYF.

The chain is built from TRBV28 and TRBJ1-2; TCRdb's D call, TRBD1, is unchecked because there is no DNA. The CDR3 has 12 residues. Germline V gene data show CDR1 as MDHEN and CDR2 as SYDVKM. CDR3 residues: CASSFAQVGYTF.

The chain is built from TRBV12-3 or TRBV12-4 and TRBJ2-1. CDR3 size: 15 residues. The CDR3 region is CASSLRLATNNEQFF.

This CDR3 is CASSLGIAGGSSYNEQFF. The chain uses TRBV28 and TRBJ2-1; the D call of TRBD2 rests on TCRdb alone, since no DNA is present to check it. Germline V lookup: CDR1 MDHEN, CDR2 SYDVKM. This CDR3 spans 18 amino acids.

The CDR3 reads CATSRDSYRGIGGDNEQFF. The gene calls are TRBV15 and TRBJ2-1; the TCRdb call, TRBD1, lacks DNA for checking. CDR3 size: 19 residues. Germline values: CDR1 LNHNV, CDR2 YYDKDF (reference sequence).

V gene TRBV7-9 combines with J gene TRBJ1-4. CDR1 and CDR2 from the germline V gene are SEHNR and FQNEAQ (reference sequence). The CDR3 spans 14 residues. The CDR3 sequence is CASRDPRGSEKLFF.

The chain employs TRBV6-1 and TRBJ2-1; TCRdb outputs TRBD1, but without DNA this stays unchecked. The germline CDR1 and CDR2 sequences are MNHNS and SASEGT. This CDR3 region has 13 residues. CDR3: CASRGDSYNEQFF.

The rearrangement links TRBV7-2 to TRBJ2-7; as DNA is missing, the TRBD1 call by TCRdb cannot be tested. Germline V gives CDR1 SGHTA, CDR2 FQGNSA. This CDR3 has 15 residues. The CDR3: CASSRTPQGASEQYF.

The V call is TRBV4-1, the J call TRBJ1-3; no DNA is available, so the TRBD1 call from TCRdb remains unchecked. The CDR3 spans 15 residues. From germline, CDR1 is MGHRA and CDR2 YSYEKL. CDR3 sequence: CASSQTRLSGNTIYF.

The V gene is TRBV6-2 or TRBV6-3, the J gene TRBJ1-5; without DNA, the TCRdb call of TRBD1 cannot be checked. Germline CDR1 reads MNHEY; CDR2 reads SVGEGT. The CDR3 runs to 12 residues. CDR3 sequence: CASRQGLQPQHF.

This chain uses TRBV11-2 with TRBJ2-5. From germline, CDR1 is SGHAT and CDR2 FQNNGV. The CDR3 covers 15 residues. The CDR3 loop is CASSPFGTLQETQYF.

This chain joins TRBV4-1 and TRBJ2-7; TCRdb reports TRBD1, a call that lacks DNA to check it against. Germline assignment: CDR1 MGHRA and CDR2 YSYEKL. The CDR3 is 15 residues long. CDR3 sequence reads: CASSQILDRTYEQYF.

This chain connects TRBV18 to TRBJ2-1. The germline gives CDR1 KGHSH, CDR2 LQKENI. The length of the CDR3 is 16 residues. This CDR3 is CASSLPANLNTAEQFF. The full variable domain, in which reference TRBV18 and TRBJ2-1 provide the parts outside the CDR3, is NAGVMQNPRHLVRRRGQEARLRCSPMKGHSHVYWYRQLPEEGLKFMVYLQKENIIDESGMPKERFSAEFPKEGPSILRIQQVVRGDSAAYFCASSLPANLNTAEQFFGPGTRLTVL.

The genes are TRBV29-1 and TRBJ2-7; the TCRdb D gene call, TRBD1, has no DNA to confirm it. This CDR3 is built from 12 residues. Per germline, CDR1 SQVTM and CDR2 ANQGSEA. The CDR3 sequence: CSVDTGGHEQYF.

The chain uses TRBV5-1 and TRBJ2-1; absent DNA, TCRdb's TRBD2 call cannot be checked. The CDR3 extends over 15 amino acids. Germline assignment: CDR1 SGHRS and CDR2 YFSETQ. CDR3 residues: CASSLTTRGSNEQFF.

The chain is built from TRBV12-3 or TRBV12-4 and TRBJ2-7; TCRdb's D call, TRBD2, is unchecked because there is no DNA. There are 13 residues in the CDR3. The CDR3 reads CASSSGLLYEQYF.

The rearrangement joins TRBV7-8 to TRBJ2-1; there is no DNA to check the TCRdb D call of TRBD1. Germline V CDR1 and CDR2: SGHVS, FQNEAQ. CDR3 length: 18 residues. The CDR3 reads CASIRKRDARPSNNEQFF.

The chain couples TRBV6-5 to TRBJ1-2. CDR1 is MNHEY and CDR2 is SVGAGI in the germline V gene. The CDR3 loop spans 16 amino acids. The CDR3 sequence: CASSYRTRAKSGGYTF.

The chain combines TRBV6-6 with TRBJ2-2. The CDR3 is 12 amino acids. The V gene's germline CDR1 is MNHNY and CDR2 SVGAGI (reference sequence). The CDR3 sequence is CASSSPTGELFF.

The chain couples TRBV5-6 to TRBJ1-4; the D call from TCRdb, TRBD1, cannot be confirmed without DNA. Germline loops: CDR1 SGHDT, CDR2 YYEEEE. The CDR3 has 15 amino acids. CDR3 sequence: CASSPRTAVNEKLFF. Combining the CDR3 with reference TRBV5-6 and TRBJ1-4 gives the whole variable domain DAGVTQSPTHLIKTRGQQVTLRCSPKSGHDTVSWYQQALGQGPQFIFQYYEEEERQRGNFPDRFSGHQFPNYSSELNVNALLLGDSALYLCASSPRTAVNEKLFFGSGTQLSVL.

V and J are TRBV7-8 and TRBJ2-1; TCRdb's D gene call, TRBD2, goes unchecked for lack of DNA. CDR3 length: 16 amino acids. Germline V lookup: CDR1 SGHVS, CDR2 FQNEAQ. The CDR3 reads CASSLGRRRGYNEQFF.

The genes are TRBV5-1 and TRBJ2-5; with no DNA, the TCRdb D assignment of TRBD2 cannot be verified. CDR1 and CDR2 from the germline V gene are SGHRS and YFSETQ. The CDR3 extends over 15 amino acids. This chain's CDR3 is CASSWGTSGLETQYF.

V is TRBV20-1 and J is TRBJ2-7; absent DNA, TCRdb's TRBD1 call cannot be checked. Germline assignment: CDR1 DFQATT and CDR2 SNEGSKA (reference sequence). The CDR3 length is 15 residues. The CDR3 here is CSARAAGTDYYEQYF.

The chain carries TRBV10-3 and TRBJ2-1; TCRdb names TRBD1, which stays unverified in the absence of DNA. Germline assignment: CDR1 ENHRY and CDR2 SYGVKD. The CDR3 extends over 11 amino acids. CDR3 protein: CATSLDREQFF.